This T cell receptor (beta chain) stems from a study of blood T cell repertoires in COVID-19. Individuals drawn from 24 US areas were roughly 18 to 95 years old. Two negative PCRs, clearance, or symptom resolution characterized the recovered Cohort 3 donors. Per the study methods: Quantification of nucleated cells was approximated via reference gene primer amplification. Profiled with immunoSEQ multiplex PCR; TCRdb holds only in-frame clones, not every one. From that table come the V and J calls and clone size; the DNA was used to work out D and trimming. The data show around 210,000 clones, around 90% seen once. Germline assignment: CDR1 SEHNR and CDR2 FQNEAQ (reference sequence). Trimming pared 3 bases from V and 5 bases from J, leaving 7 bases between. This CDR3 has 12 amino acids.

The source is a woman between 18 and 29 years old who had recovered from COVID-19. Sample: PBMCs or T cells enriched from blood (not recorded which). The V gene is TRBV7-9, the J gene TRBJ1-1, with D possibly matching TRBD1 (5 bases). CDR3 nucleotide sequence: TGTGCCAGCAGCTTCGGACAAACTGAAGCTTTCTTT. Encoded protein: CASSFGQTEAFF.